This section outlines one T cell receptor (beta chain) sequence together with its context. As yet, its antigen is unknown. These data are taken from a study of cytomegalovirus exposure and HLA in healthy donors. The study's findings and limits: The authors confirmed in vitro that a few CMV-associated chains were specific for CMV antigens.

Germline V gives CDR1 SEHNR, CDR2 FQNEAQ (reference sequence). The CDR3 is 13 amino acids. The germline V and J ends were trimmed by 1 base and 6 bases, with 9 bases remaining between them. Primers included in the PCR were 60 Vbeta and 13 Jbeta primers. Generated by immunoSEQ multiplex PCR, the TCRdb table keeps only in-frame clones and is missing some. The table records about 140,000 clones, about 80% of them present only once. The source material was PBMCs. The TCR sequence derives from a woman between 35 and 50 years old in good health and CMV-seronegative. The chain couples TRBV7-9 to TRBJ1-2, with D possibly matching TRBD1 (6 bases). CDR3 DNA: TGTGCCAGCAGCTTAGAGGGGGTAGATGGCTACACCTTC. Residues: CASSLEGVDGYTF.